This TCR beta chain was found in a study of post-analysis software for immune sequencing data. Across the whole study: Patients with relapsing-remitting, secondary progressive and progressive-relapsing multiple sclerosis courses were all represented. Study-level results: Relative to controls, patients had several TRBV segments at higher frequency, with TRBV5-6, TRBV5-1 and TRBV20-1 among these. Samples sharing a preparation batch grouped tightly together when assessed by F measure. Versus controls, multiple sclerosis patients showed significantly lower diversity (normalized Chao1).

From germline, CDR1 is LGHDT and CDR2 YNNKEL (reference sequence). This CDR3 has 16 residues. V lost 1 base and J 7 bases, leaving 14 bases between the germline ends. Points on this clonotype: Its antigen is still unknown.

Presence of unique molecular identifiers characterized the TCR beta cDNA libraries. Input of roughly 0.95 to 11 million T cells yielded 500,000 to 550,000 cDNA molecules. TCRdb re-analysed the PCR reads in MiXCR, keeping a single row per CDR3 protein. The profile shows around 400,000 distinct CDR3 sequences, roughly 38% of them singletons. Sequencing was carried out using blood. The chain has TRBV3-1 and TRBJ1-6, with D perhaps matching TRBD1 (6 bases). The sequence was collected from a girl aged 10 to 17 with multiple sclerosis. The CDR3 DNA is TGTGCCAGCAGCCAAGGTTCGGGACAAGGGAATTCACCCCTCCACTTT. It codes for CASSQGSGQGNSPLHF.